One sample yielded the 6 T cell receptor beta chains listed below, sequenced in a study of OX40 agonist ivuxolimab in advanced cancers. The data were produced by immunoSEQ multiplex PCR, yet TCRdb's version contains in-frame clones alone and is incomplete. In the table there are roughly 13,000 clones, 85% to 95% of which are singletons. The sample consisted of CD4+ or CD8+ T cells sorted from blood, taken in a trial of the OX40 agonist ivuxolimab. The receptors stem from an adult with an advanced solid tumor such as melanoma, head and neck, liver or kidney cancer.

The rearrangement links TRBV9 to TRBJ2-5; 12 positions agree with TRBD2. The CDR3 is 15 residues long. Germline trimming cut 3 bases from V and 5 bases from J; bases unmatched to any gene: 5. The germline V gene has CDR1 SGDLS and CDR2 YYNGEE. CDR3 protein: CASSGGLAGYETQYF. CDR3 nucleotide sequence: TGTGCCAGCAGCGGAGGACTAGCGGGGTATGAGACCCAGTACTTC.

The chain has TRBV2 and TRBJ2-2, with unresolved D. CDR3 length: 15 amino acids. V was clipped by 4 bases and J by 4 bases, with 13 bases between them. Per germline, CDR1 SNHLY and CDR2 FYNNEI. CDR3 sequence reads: CASSVNAGPTGELFF. Here the CDR3 DNA reads TGTGCCAGCAGTGTGAATGCAGGCCCCACCGGGGAGCTGTTTTTT.

The rearrangement uses TRBV4-1 and TRBJ1-1; possibly TRBD1 for D (6 bases). V gave up 2 bases and J gave up 1 base, with 11 bases separating them. This CDR3 comprises 15 residues. Germline assignment: CDR1 MGHRA and CDR2 YSYEKL. CDR3 amino acids: CASSQTETGNTEAFF. The CDR3 nucleotides read TGCGCCAGCAGCCAAACCGAGACAGGGAACACTGAAGCTTTCTTT.

J is TRBJ1-1 and V is TRBV19; D ambiguous. CDR1 is LNHDA, CDR2 SQIVND, per germline (reference sequence). V was shortened by 1 base and J by 1 base, with 1 base between the two germline ends. The CDR3 contains 12 residues. The CDR3 sequence: CASSIGNTEAFF. CDR3 DNA sequence: TGTGCCAGTAGTATAGGGAACACTGAAGCTTTCTTT.

This clone was observed once. The chain employs TRBV7-7 and TRBJ1-1; D perhaps matches TRBD1 (5 bases). V lost 3 bases and J lost 0, with 8 bases in between. The CDR3 spans 14 residues. Germline CDR1 SSHAT, CDR2 FNYEAQ (reference sequence). The CDR3 reads CASSLSGMNTEAFF. The CDR3 DNA reads TGTGCCAGCAGCTTGTCAGGGATGAACACTGAAGCTTTCTTT.

The chain links TRBV5-1 to TRBJ1-1; 9 nucleotides align to TRBD1. Germline V gives CDR1 SGHRS, CDR2 YFSETQ. The CDR3 covers 17 residues. V lost 5 bases, J lost 4 bases, and 15 bases stayed unmatched. CDR3 sequence: CASSPYRDRDFRTEAFF. The CDR3 DNA follows: TGCGCCAGCAGTCCCTACCGGGACAGGGATTTTCGCACTGAAGCTTTCTTT.